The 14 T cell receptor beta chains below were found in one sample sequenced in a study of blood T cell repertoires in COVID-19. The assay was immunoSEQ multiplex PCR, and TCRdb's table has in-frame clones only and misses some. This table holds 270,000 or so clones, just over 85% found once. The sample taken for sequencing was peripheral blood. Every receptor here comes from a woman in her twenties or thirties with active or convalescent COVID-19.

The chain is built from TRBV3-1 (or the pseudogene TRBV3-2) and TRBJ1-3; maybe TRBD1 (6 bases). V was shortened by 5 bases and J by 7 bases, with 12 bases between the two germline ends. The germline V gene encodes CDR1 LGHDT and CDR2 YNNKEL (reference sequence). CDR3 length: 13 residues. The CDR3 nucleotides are TGTGCCAGCAGCTTACAGGGTGGGAACACCATATATTTT. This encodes CASSLQGGNTIYF.

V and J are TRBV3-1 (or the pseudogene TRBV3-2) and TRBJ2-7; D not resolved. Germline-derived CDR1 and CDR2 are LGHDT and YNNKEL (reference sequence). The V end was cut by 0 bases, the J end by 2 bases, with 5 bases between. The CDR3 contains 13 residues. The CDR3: CASSQDGAYEQYF. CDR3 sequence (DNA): TGTGCCAGCAGCCAAGATGGAGCCTACGAGCAGTACTTC.

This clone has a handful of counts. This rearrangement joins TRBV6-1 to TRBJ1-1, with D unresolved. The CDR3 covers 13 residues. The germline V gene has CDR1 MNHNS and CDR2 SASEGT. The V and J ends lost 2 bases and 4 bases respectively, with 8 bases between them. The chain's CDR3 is CASSELRGTEAFF. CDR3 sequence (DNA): TGTGCCAGCAGTGAATTGCGTGGCACTGAAGCTTTCTTT.

CDR3 sequence: CASFSGINQPQHF. CDR3 in DNA: TGTGCCAGTTTTTCAGGGATCAATCAGCCCCAGCATTTT. V usage is TRBV19 and J usage is TRBJ1-5; possible D gene TRBD1, 5 bases. The CDR3 runs to 13 residues. Germline lookup yields CDR1 LNHDA and CDR2 SQIVND (reference sequence). V lost 8 bases, J lost 3 bases, and 11 bases lay in between.

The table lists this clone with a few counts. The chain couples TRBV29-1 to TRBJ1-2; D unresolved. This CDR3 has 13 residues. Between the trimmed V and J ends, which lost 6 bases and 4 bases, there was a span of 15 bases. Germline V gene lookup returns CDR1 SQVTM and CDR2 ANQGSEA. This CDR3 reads CSVRESGIYGYTF. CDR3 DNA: TGCAGCGTCCGGGAATCGGGCATCTATGGCTACACCTTC.

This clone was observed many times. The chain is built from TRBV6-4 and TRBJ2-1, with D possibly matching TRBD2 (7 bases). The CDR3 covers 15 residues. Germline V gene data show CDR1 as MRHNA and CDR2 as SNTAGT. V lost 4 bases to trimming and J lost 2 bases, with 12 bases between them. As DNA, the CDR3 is TGTGCCAGCAGTGCTAAAGGGGGGGCCTACAATGAGCAGTTCTTC. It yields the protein CASSAKGGAYNEQFF.

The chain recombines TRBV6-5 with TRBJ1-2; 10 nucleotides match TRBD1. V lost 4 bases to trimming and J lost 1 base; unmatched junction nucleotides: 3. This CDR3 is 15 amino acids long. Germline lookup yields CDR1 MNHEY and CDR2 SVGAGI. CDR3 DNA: TGTGCCAGCAGTTTCGGACAGGGGGGTAACTATGGCTACACCTTC. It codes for CASSFGQGGNYGYTF.

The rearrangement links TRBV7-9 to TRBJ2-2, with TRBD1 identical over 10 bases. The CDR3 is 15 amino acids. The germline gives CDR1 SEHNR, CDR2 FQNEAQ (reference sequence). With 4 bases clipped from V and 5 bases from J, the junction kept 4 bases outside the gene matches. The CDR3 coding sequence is TGTGCCAGCAGCTGGGACAGGGGAAAGACCGGGGAGCTGTTTTTT. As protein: CASSWDRGKTGELFF.

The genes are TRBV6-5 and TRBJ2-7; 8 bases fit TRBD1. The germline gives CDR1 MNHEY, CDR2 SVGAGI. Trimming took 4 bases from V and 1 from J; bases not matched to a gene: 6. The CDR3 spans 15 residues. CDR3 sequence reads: CASSSPRQGSYEQYF. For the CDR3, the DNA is TGTGCCAGCAGTTCGCCAAGACAGGGGTCCTACGAGCAGTACTTC.

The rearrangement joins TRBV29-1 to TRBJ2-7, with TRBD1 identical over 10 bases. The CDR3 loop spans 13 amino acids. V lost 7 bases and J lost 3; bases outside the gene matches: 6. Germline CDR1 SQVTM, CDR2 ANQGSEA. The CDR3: CSAGQGKDYEQYF. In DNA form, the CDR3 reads TGCAGCGCGGGACAGGGGAAAGACTACGAGCAGTACTTC.

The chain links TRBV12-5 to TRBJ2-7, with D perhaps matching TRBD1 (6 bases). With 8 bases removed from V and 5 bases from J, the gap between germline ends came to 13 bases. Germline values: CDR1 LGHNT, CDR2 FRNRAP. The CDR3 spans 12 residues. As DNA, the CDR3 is TGTGCTAGTTCCCAGGGGATAGACGAGCAGTACTTC. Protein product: CASSQGIDEQYF.

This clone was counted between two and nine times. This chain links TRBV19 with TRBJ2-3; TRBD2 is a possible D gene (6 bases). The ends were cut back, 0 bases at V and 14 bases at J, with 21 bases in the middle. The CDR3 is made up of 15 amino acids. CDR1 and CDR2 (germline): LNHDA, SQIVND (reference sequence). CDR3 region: CASSIESGMGLQRYF. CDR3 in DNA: TGTGCCAGTAGTATAGAGTCAGGAATGGGACTCCAACGGTATTTT.

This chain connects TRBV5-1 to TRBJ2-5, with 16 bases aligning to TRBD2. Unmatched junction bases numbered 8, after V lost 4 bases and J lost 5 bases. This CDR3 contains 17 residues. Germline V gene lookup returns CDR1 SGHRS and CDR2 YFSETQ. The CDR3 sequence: CASSRGLAGGLVETQYF. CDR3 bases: TGCGCCAGCAGCAGGGGACTAGCGGGGGGGCTTGTTGAGACCCAGTACTTC.

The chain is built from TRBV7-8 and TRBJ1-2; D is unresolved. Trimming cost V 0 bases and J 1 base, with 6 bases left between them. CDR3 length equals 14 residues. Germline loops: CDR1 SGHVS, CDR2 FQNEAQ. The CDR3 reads CASSLAADNYGYTF. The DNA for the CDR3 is TGTGCCAGCAGCTTAGCGGCGGATAACTATGGCTACACCTTC.